Shown below are 24 T cell receptor beta chains from a single sample sequenced in a study of shared clonotypes between healthy human individuals. Here immunoSEQ multiplex PCR was the method, and the copy in TCRdb shows in-frame clones only, minus some. Of around 450,000 clones listed, around 79% are singletons. Sequenced input: PBMCs. The receptors derive from a woman in her 40s in good health. Some clones in this sample may be carry-over from other donors' samples.

The J gene is TRBJ1-1, the V gene TRBV28; D is perhaps TRBD1 (5 bases). Germline V CDR1 and CDR2: MDHEN, SYDVKM. The V end was cut by 5 bases, the J end by 3 bases, with 10 bases between. The length of the CDR3 is 13 residues. CDR3 DNA: TGTGCCAGCAGTCCTCGGGGGGACACTGAAGCTTTCTTT. Encoded protein: CASSPRGDTEAFF.

This sequence joins TRBV5-1 and TRBJ2-2; D unclear. V lost 2 bases to trimming and J lost 0 bases, with 5 bases between them. Germline V CDR1 and CDR2: SGHRS, YFSETQ. CDR3 length: 14 amino acids. CDR3 in amino acids: CASSFTANTGELFF. DNA for the CDR3: TGCGCCAGCAGCTTTACGGCGAACACCGGGGAGCTGTTTTTT.

J is TRBJ2-7 and V is TRBV27; no clear D. This CDR3 has 13 amino acids. Germline assignment: CDR1 MNHEY and CDR2 SMNVEV (reference sequence). The V end lost 8 bases, the J end lost 5 bases, and 16 bases lay between the germline ends. The chain's CDR3 is CASGRLGIHEQYF. CDR3 nucleotide sequence: TGTGCCAGCGGTAGATTGGGGATTCACGAGCAGTACTTC.

The chain combines TRBV28 with TRBJ2-7; 9 nucleotides line up with TRBD2. This CDR3 has 14 amino acids. V was pared by 4 bases and J by 5 bases, with 6 bases of the junction left unmatched. From germline, CDR1 is MDHEN and CDR2 SYDVKM. The CDR3 DNA reads as TGTGCCAGCAGTTCGTTAGCGGGAGTAAACGAGCAGTACTTC. Protein sequence: CASSSLAGVNEQYF.

The chain employs TRBV11-2 and TRBJ1-5; perhaps TRBD1 as D (5 bases). Germline CDR1 SGHAT, CDR2 FQNNGV. The CDR3 extends over 14 amino acids. Trimming shortened V by 4 bases and J by 7 bases, and 14 bases separated the two germline ends. CDR3 region: CASSSDTFGQPQHF. In nucleotides, the CDR3 is TGTGCCAGCAGCTCGGACACGTTTGGACAGCCCCAGCATTTT. Full variable domain (remainder filled in from reference TRBV11-2 and TRBJ1-5): EAGVAQSPRYKIIEKRQSVAFWCNPISGHATLYWYQQILGQGPKLLIQFQNNGVVDDSQLPKDRFSAERLKGVDSTLKIQPAKLEDSAVYLCASSSDTFGQPQHFGDGTRLSIL.

The chain links TRBV20-1 to TRBJ2-7; D uncertain. The germline V gene has CDR1 DFQATT and CDR2 SNEGSKA (reference sequence). The CDR3 sequence is 10 residues long. V lost 6 bases and J lost 2, with 5 bases in between. CDR3 region: CSALPYEQYF. In DNA, the CDR3 is TGCAGTGCGCTTCCCTACGAGCAGTACTTC.

This chain joins TRBV19 and TRBJ1-4; 7 bases are a match to TRBD1. The CDR3 runs to 13 residues. Germline assignment: CDR1 LNHDA and CDR2 SQIVND (reference sequence). V shed 8 bases and J 8 bases; nucleotides not matched to a gene: 8. For the CDR3, the DNA is TGTGCCAGTCAGGACAGGCCGGACGAAAAACTGTTTTTT. The encoded protein is CASQDRPDEKLFF.

CDR3 sequence: CASSVGESQETQYF. CDR3 nucleotides: TGTGCCAGCAGCGTAGGGGAATCTCAAGAGACCCAGTACTTC. The chain carries TRBV9 and TRBJ2-5; the D is unclear. Germline assignment: CDR1 SGDLS and CDR2 YYNGEE. Between the trimmed V and J ends, which lost 0 bases and 2 bases, there was a span of 8 bases. This CDR3 comprises 14 residues.

This sequence joins TRBV28 and TRBJ1-2; the match to TRBD1 covers 12 bases. V trimming: 6 bases; J trimming: 3 bases; junction bases outside the gene matches: 8. CDR1 is MDHEN, CDR2 SYDVKM, per germline. The CDR3 sequence is 16 residues long. In nucleotides, the CDR3 is TGTGCCAGCAGGGGGACAGGGGGCTGGATTGACTATGGCTACACCTTC. The encoded protein is CASRGTGGWIDYGYTF.

The genes are TRBV6-1 and TRBJ2-4; TRBD2 matches at 14 bases. The CDR3 sequence is 14 residues long. The V and J ends lost 8 bases and 7 bases, in that order; junction bases with no gene match: 4. Germline assignment: CDR1 MNHNS and CDR2 SASEGT. Written as DNA, the CDR3 is TGTGCCAGCTCGACTAGCGGGAGGGGTAACATTCAGTACTTC. Encoded protein: CASSTSGRGNIQYF.

V gene TRBV6-5 combines with J gene TRBJ1-2; a possible D gene is TRBD1 (6 bases). Germline V lookup: CDR1 MNHEY, CDR2 SVGAGI. This CDR3 has 15 residues. V gave up 4 bases and J gave up 4 bases, with 16 bases separating them. CDR3 sequence reads: CASSSYRVGGYGYTF. CDR3 bases: TGTGCCAGCAGTTCCTACAGGGTGGGCGGCTATGGCTACACCTTC.

The chain has TRBV6-6 and TRBJ1-2, with TRBD1 matching over 7 bases. J lost 4 bases, V lost 5 bases, and 4 bases had no gene match. The CDR3 is made up of 13 amino acids. Per germline, CDR1 MNHNY and CDR2 SVGAGI (reference sequence). The CDR3 sequence: CASSRDRAYGYTF. In DNA form, the CDR3 reads TGTGCCAGCAGTCGCGACAGGGCCTATGGCTACACCTTC.

J is TRBJ2-3 and V is TRBV19; 9 nucleotides line up with TRBD2. This CDR3 has 16 amino acids. J was trimmed by 1 base and V by 5 bases; bases with no gene match: 7. Germline V gene sequence: CDR1 LNHDA, CDR2 SQIVND (reference sequence). The CDR3 spells CASSSFLAGGTDTQYF. DNA of the CDR3: TGTGCCAGTAGTTCCTTCTTAGCGGGAGGCACAGATACGCAGTATTTT.

This clone appeared once. The gene calls are TRBV2 and TRBJ2-2; a weak D match, TRBD2 (6 bases). V was shortened by 5 bases and J by 6 bases, with 13 bases between the two germline ends. This CDR3 spans 14 amino acids. Germline V gene sequence: CDR1 SNHLY, CDR2 FYNNEI. CDR3 protein: CASSPGTAAGELFF. The DNA of the CDR3 is TGTGCCAGCAGTCCCGGGACTGCAGCCGGGGAGCTGTTTTTT.

This rearrangement joins TRBV7-9 to TRBJ2-1, with D tentatively TRBD2 (5 bases). Germline lookup yields CDR1 SEHNR and CDR2 FQNEAQ (reference sequence). CDR3 size: 13 residues. The V gene lost 5 bases and the J gene lost 12 bases, with 17 bases spanning the gap. CDR3 in DNA: TGTGCCAGCAGCCCCTCCCCACTAGGGTCGCAGTTCTTC. Its protein product is CASSPSPLGSQFF.

This clone turned up a few times. CDR3 protein: CASIPTGHYGYTF. CDR3 DNA sequence: TGTGCCAGCATTCCTACAGGTCACTATGGCTACACCTTC. The rearrangement joins TRBV6-1 to TRBJ1-2; TRBD1 is a possible D gene (5 bases). V was cut by 7 bases and J by 3 bases, with 12 bases left in between. Germline CDR1 and CDR2: MNHNS and SASEGT. The CDR3 covers 13 residues.

This chain joins TRBV11-2 and TRBJ2-2; D gene uncertain. V was shortened by 1 base and J by 5 bases, with 8 bases between the two germline ends. Germline CDR1 and CDR2: SGHAT and FQNNGV. The CDR3 is 14 amino acids. This CDR3 reads CASSLALGTGELFF. CDR3 nucleotide sequence: TGTGCCAGCAGCTTAGCCCTCGGGACCGGGGAGCTGTTTTTT.

This chain joins TRBV19 and TRBJ2-5, with TRBD2 matching over 8 bases. Germline CDR1 reads LNHDA; CDR2 reads SQIVND (reference sequence). J gave up 4 bases and V 3 bases, and 7 bases lay outside the gene matches. The CDR3 sequence is 15 residues long. CDR3 in amino acids: CASSMGSGTLETQYF. Written as DNA, the CDR3 is TGTGCCAGTAGTATGGGTAGCGGGACACTAGAGACCCAGTACTTC.

This clone is a singleton in its sample. The gene calls are TRBV19 and TRBJ1-5, with D tentatively TRBD1 (5 bases). CDR1 and CDR2 from the germline V gene are LNHDA and SQIVND (reference sequence). V lost 3 bases to trimming and J lost 3 bases, with 9 bases between them. The length of the CDR3 is 14 residues. DNA of the CDR3: TGTGCCAGTAGTATTCTCGGGGCCAATCAGCCCCAGCATTTT. It codes for CASSILGANQPQHF.

The chain has TRBV28 and TRBJ1-1; 12 nucleotides agree with TRBD1. The CDR3 has 14 residues. CDR1 is MDHEN and CDR2 is SYDVKM in the germline V gene. V gave up 3 bases and J gave up 12 bases; unmatched junction bases: 8. The CDR3 nucleotides read TGTGCCAGCAGTTTTAGACTGGGACAGGGGGCAACTTTCTTT. It is translated as CASSFRLGQGATFF.

The rearrangement uses TRBV6-5 and TRBJ2-2; D ambiguous. V was trimmed by 3 bases and J by 3 bases, leaving 5 bases between them. The CDR3 is 13 amino acids. Germline values: CDR1 MNHEY, CDR2 SVGAGI. This CDR3 reads CASSYGDTGELFF. In DNA, the CDR3 is TGTGCCAGCAGTTATGGAGACACCGGGGAGCTGTTTTTT.

This chain connects TRBV5-3 to TRBJ2-3; no definite D call. TRBV5-3 has ORF status, its function being uncertain. V dropped 4 bases and J dropped 3 bases, with 18 bases sitting between them. CDR3 length: 16 residues. CDR3 amino acids: CARSPARVRETDTQYF. The CDR3 DNA sequence: TGTGCCAGAAGCCCCGCGCGAGTTAGGGAAACAGATACGCAGTATTTT.

In regard to this clone: At the DNA level, this CDR3 is encoded by other sequences in the same sample as well. This chain joins TRBV5-1 and TRBJ2-2; D not certain. There are 16 residues in the CDR3. The V gene lost 4 bases and the J gene lost 0 bases, with 13 bases spanning the gap. Germline CDR1 is SGHRS and CDR2 is YFSETQ. As DNA, the CDR3 is TGCGCCAGCAGCCTAGACGGTCAGTCGAACACCGGGGAGCTGTTTTTT. This sequence encodes CASSLDGQSNTGELFF.

This clone showed up just once. The chain has TRBV4-1 and TRBJ2-7; 10 positions match TRBD1. The CDR3 runs to 15 residues. CDR1 is MGHRA, CDR2 YSYEKL, per germline. J lost 6 bases, V lost 0 bases, and 5 bases had no gene match. The CDR3 here is CASSQEGQGWIEQYF. The CDR3 bases are TGCGCCAGCAGCCAAGAGGGACAGGGGTGGATCGAGCAGTACTTC.